Here is one T cell receptor (beta chain) with its context. Antigen: not known. This record comes from a study of T cell responses to AZD1222 COVID-19 vaccine. The germline V gene has CDR1 LNHNV and CDR2 YYDKDF (reference sequence). There are 13 residues in the CDR3. V was pared by 0 bases and J by 7 bases, with 10 bases between. Clones were sequenced by immunoSEQ multiplex PCR, and TCRdb holds only the in-frame ones, with some missing. Here the sample spans 150,000 or so clones, about 92% being singletons. The study's findings and limits: Repertoires were obtained solely post-peak T cell response.

The chain carries TRBV15 and TRBJ2-7; D may be TRBD2 (5 bases). This TCR was recovered from an adult in good health. The sample in question was peripheral blood, obtained on day 0 of AZD1222 vaccination. CDR3 sequence (DNA): TGTGCCACCAGCAGAGATTGGTCGGGAGAGCAGTACTTC. Its protein is CATSRDWSGEQYF.